These 12 T cell receptor beta chains came from one sample sequenced in a study of patients and donors after allogeneic stem cell transplantation. TCRdb passed the RT-PCR reads through MiXCR, listing each CDR3 protein once. This sample has 200,000 to 250,000 distinct CDR3 sequences, with less than 15% found just once. The specimen was blood, either unsorted or a sorted T cell fraction (not recorded which). The receptors stem from a human donor who was either an allogeneic HSCT recipient or a stem cell or donor lymphocyte infusion donor (not recorded which). It is not recorded whose cells these are; they may come from a transplant donor.

This clonotype was counted between two and nine times. The chain couples TRBV7-2 to TRBJ1-1; TRBD1 agrees at 7 bases. This CDR3 region has 15 residues. The V segment lost 4 bases and the J segment 0 bases; nucleotides outside the gene matches: 5. Looked up from germline, CDR1 is SGHTA and CDR2 is FQGNSA. CDR3 sequence (DNA): TGTGCCAGCAGCTCAGCGACAGGGTTGAACACTGAAGCTTTCTTT. This gives the protein CASSSATGLNTEAFF. Supplemented by reference TRBV7-2 and TRBJ1-1, the full variable domain reads GAGVSQSPSNKVTEKGKDVELRCDPISGHTALYWYRQSLGQGLEFLIYFQGNSAPDKSGLPSDRFSAERTGGSVSTLTIQRTQQEDSAVYLCASSSATGLNTEAFFGQGTRLTVV.

This clonotype was counted at least ten times. This chain connects TRBV5-1 to TRBJ2-3; D is undetermined. The germline gives CDR1 SGHRS, CDR2 YFSETQ. This CDR3 contains 14 residues. The germline V and J ends were trimmed by 6 bases and 0 bases, with 11 bases remaining between them. The CDR3 DNA follows: TGCGCCAGCAATTGGCTGACTAGCACAGATACGCAGTATTTT. It is translated as CASNWLTSTDTQYF.

In this sample, this clonotype turned up a few times. The chain employs TRBV6-1 and TRBJ2-2; tentative D call: TRBD1 (5 bases). Per the germline V gene, CDR1 is MNHNS and CDR2 is SASEGT. V was shortened by 4 bases and J by 0 bases, with 9 bases between the two germline ends. The CDR3 extends over 15 amino acids. In DNA, the CDR3 is TGTGCCAGCAGTGGGACACGGACGAACACCGGGGAGCTGTTTTTT. It yields the protein CASSGTRTNTGELFF.

This clonotype came up many times. The CDR3 bases are TGTGCCAGCAGTGTCGTAGCAGATACGCAGTATTTT. Translated, it gives CASSVVADTQYF. This sequence joins TRBV2 and TRBJ2-3; D remains unclear. V was trimmed by 4 bases and J by 4 bases, leaving 6 bases between them. Germline V CDR1 and CDR2: SNHLY, FYNNEI. There are 12 residues in the CDR3. Together with reference TRBV2 and TRBJ2-3, the CDR3 gives the full variable domain: EPEVTQTPSHQVTQMGQEVILRCVPISNHLYFYWYRQILGQKVEFLVSFYNNEISEKSEIFDDQFSVERPDGSNFTLKIRSTKLEDSAMYFCASSVVADTQYFGPGTRLTVL.

This clonotype was found many times. This sequence joins TRBV25-1 and TRBJ1-4; D unresolved. The V end was cut by 1 base, the J end by 0 bases, with 9 bases between. This CDR3 is 16 amino acids long. Germline CDR1 and CDR2: MGHDK and SYGVNS. CDR3 in amino acids: CASSELAVSTNEKLFF. CDR3 bases: TGTGCCAGCAGTGAATTGGCGGTGTCAACTAATGAAAAACTGTTTTTT.

This chain joins TRBV5-4 and TRBJ2-7; 11 bases fit TRBD2. CDR3 length: 16 residues. V lost 1 base and J lost 6; bases outside the gene matches: 9. Germline V gives CDR1 SGHNT, CDR2 YYREEE (reference sequence). CDR3 sequence (DNA): TGTGCCAGCAGCTTGCTAGCGGGAGGAGGTAATCGCGAGCAGTACTTC. Translation: CASSLLAGGGNREQYF.

This clonotype was recorded at least ten times. The rearrangement joins TRBV4-2 to TRBJ2-5; D is perhaps TRBD1 or TRBD2 (5 bases each). This CDR3 spans 15 amino acids. Germline V gene data show CDR1 as LGHNA and CDR2 as YNFKEQ. V was cut by 1 base and J by 0 bases, with 9 bases left in between. DNA for the CDR3: TGTGCCAGCAGCCAAGGACGAGGGGACCAAGAGACCCAGTACTTC. Protein sequence: CASSQGRGDQETQYF.

In its sample, this clonotype was seen a few times. The V gene is TRBV5-4, the J gene TRBJ2-6, with D perhaps TRBD1 (6 bases). This CDR3 has 19 residues. The germline V and J ends were trimmed by 0 bases and 0 bases, with 16 bases remaining between them. Germline lookup yields CDR1 SGHNT and CDR2 YYREEE (reference sequence). The CDR3 is CASSLGLTGPPSGANVLTF. CDR3 nucleotides: TGTGCCAGCAGCTTGGGCCTGACAGGTCCCCCCTCTGGGGCCAACGTCCTGACTTTC.

This clonotype showed up many times. V and J are TRBV12-3 or TRBV12-4 and TRBJ2-2, with D possibly matching TRBD1 (5 bases). This CDR3 has 14 amino acids. Between the trimmed V and J ends, which lost 5 bases and 1 base, there was a span of 8 bases. The CDR3 DNA follows: TGTGCCAGCAGTCCTACAGGGAACACCGGGGAGCTGTTTTTT. Encoded protein: CASSPTGNTGELFF.

This clonotype was counted ten times or more. The V gene is TRBV24-1, the J gene TRBJ2-7; no firm D call. V was shortened by 3 bases and J by 4 bases, with 9 bases between the two germline ends. Germline values: CDR1 KGHDR, CDR2 SFDVKD. The CDR3 runs to 13 residues. For the CDR3, the DNA is TGTGCCACCAGTGATGCCCCTGGGTACGAGCAGTACTTC. Residues: CATSDAPGYEQYF.

The chain recombines TRBV27 with TRBJ2-3; 9 bases are a match to TRBD2. CDR3 size: 15 residues. With V trimmed by 3 bases and J by 6 bases, 7 bases remained unmatched. Germline V gives CDR1 MNHEY, CDR2 SMNVEV (reference sequence). For the CDR3, the DNA is TGTGCCAGCAGTTTGGGGCGGGGGGGCCCCGATACGCAGTATTTT. Amino acid sequence: CASSLGRGGPDTQYF.

In its sample, this clonotype was seen many times. The J gene is TRBJ2-5, the V gene TRBV12-3 or TRBV12-4, with D perhaps TRBD1 or TRBD2 (5 bases each). This CDR3 is built from 14 residues. V was shortened by 5 bases and J by 1 base, with 11 bases between the two germline ends. The CDR3 region is CASSHGTAQETQYF. The DNA for the CDR3 is TGTGCCAGCAGTCACGGGACGGCCCAAGAGACCCAGTACTTC.